This TCR beta chain emerged from a study of cytomegalovirus exposure and HLA in healthy donors. Primers for the PCR totalled 60 Vbeta and 13 Jbeta. Sequencing was performed with immunoSEQ multiplex PCR; in TCRdb, only in-frame clones are kept and a portion is missing. The data hold about 130,000 clones, with around 82% observed a single time. Points from the study as a whole: Later on, an analysis showed TCR association rates differing by HLA locus, with DRB1 the most and HLA-C the fewest. Some V segments could not be told apart, so they were left out, TRBV6-2 and TRBV6-3 among them.

The CDR3 spans 18 residues. Germline V gene sequence: CDR1 LNHDA, CDR2 SQIVND (reference sequence). Trimming cost V 5 bases and J 0 bases; bases outside gene matches: 10. A word on this clone: The antigen remains undetermined.

Sequenced: PBMCs. V and J are TRBV19 and TRBJ1-6; 7 nucleotides match TRBD1. This TCR came from a boy younger than 18 in good health and CMV-seronegative. Here the CDR3 DNA reads TGTGCCAGTAGTCAAATGGGACAGCCTAGCTCCTATAATTCACCCCTCCACTTT. Its protein product is CASSQMGQPSSYNSPLHF.